The rows below give T cell receptor beta chains drawn from one sample of a study of cytomegalovirus exposure and HLA in healthy donors. Using immunoSEQ multiplex PCR, the repertoire was profiled, and TCRdb retains in-frame clones only, with some absent. The sample has about 120,000 clones, around four fifths seen once. Sequencing used PBMCs. These receptors came from a man between 60 and 75 years old in good health and CMV-seropositive. Each CDR3 is given with its conserved first and last residue. The D gene is left open where the match is weak. Clone size is shown for a subset of rows, as once, few, many or a class of expanded clone.

size,V,length,J,D,CDR3,DNA
-,TRBV7-3,16,TRBJ1-6,-,CASSLNPGVLNSPLHF,TGTGCCAGCAGCTTAAACCCGGGGGTACTAAATTCACCCCTCCACTTT
-,TRBV19,15,TRBJ1-6,TRBD1,CASSRGTAQISPLHF,TGTGCCAGTAGTCGTGGGACAGCTCAGATTTCACCCCTCCACTTT
few,TRBV30,15,TRBJ1-1,-,CAWSSLGFLNTEAFF,TGTGCCTGGAGTTCACTCGGGTTTTTGAACACTGAAGCTTTCTTT
-,TRBV12-5,12,TRBJ1-2,-,CASAWGEGGYTF,TGTGCTAGTGCCTGGGGGGAAGGGGGCTACACCTTC
-,TRBV30,20,TRBJ2-5,TRBD2,CAWSGWSENSGRPGRETQYF,TGTGCCTGGAGTGGCTGGAGTGAGAATAGCGGGAGACCCGGGAGGGAGACCCAGTACTTC
-,TRBV5-4,15,TRBJ2-3,TRBD2,CASSPSGRGADTQYF,TGTGCCAGCAGCCCTAGCGGGAGGGGAGCAGATACGCAGTATTTT
-,TRBV19,12,TRBJ1-5,-,CASKTGGQPQHF,TGTGCCAGTAAAACGGGGGGGCAGCCCCAGCATTTT
-,TRBV19,15,TRBJ2-6,-,CASSIPRAGANVLTF,TGTGCCAGTAGTATCCCCAGGGCTGGGGCCAACGTCCTGACTTTC
-,TRBV4-1,17,TRBJ2-2,-,CASSPRPGIVSPGELFF,TGCGCCAGCAGCCCTCGGCCGGGGATAGTGAGTCCCGGGGAGCTGTTTTTT
-,TRBV2,14,TRBJ2-4,-,CASRRRVAKNIQYF,TGTGCCAGCAGACGGAGGGTAGCCAAAAACATTCAGTACTTC
few,TRBV2,13,TRBJ2-7,-,CASSEYVPGEQYF,TGTGCCAGCAGTGAATACGTCCCGGGGGAGCAGTACTTC
-,TRBV6-1,15,TRBJ2-7,-,CASYEAGATPYEQYF,TGTGCCAGCTATGAGGCGGGGGCAACCCCCTACGAGCAGTACTTC
few,TRBV2,18,TRBJ2-6,-,CASSEAPWGRIGANVLTF,TGTGCCAGCAGTGAAGCGCCCTGGGGGCGAATCGGGGCCAACGTCCTGACTTTC